This TCR beta chain was identified during a study of OX40 agonist ivuxolimab in advanced cancers. The wider study: Dose-escalation cases comprised hepatocellular carcinoma, melanoma, renal cell or head and neck cancer.

V was pared by 4 bases and J by 0 bases, with 3 bases between. CDR1 is SGHAT, CDR2 FQNNGV, per germline. The length of the CDR3 is 12 residues. Some clones are missing from TCRdb's copy, which holds only in-frame ones; the method was immunoSEQ multiplex PCR. The sample includes approximately 60,000 clones, 84% seen only once; the top ten take 25% to 35%. As concerns this clone: Its specificity is not known.

General study points: CD8+ T cells averaged more expanded clones than CD4+. No antigen was identified for the clonally expanded peripheral T cells.

The rearrangement joins TRBV11-2 to TRBJ1-2; D ambiguous. Sequenced material: CD4+ or CD8+ T cells sorted from blood, taken in a trial of the OX40 agonist ivuxolimab. This TCR was recovered from an adult with an advanced solid tumor such as melanoma, head and neck, liver or kidney cancer. The CDR3: CASSYSNYGYTF. CDR3 sequence (DNA): TGTGCCAGCAGCTACTCTAACTATGGCTACACCTTC.